Presented here are 21 T cell receptor beta chains from one specimen sequenced in a study of blood T cells in healthy people across ages. A second PCR of about 6 to 11 cycles used a sample-barcoded 5' primer and a J-beta primer mix. Each CDR3 protein gets one entry after TCRdb re-called the 5' RACE reads with MiXCR. The sample carries around 1.5 million distinct CDR3 sequences, about 43% recorded once. The specimen was blood. The receptors come from a woman aged 18-30 years in good health.

The V gene is TRBV12-3 or TRBV12-4, the J gene TRBJ2-7, with 9 bases matching TRBD2. CDR3 length equals 17 residues. Trimming removed 3 bases from V and 5 bases from J; junction bases left unmatched: 14. CDR3 amino acids: CASSFRTRLAGINEQYF. The CDR3 DNA reads as TGTGCCAGCAGTTTCCGGACCCGGCTAGCGGGGATCAACGAGCAGTACTTC.

This clonotype appeared many times. The chain has TRBV2 and TRBJ2-3; 11 bases align to TRBD2. Germline loops: CDR1 SNHLY, CDR2 FYNNEI. V shed 4 bases, J shed 4 bases, and the junction held 4 bases outside the gene matches. This CDR3 is 15 amino acids long. Written as DNA, the CDR3 is TGTGCCAGCAGTGTTTTTAGCGGGAGGGCAGATACGCAGTATTTT. Its translation is CASSVFSGRADTQYF.

The genes are TRBV28 and TRBJ1-4; TRBD1 matches at 7 bases. The CDR3 totals 16 residues. Looked up from germline, CDR1 is MDHEN and CDR2 is SYDVKM. The V segment lost 1 base and the J segment 3 bases; nucleotides outside the gene matches: 5. CDR3 sequence reads: CASSLSRGGSNEKLFF. The CDR3 DNA is TGTGCCAGCAGTTTATCCAGGGGGGGCTCTAATGAAAAACTGTTTTTT. The whole variable domain, filled in from reference TRBV28 and TRBJ1-4, reads DVKVTQSSRYLVKRTGEKVFLECVQDMDHENMFWYRQDPGLGLRLIYFSYDVKMKEKGDIPEGYSVSREKKERFSLILESASTNQTSMYLCASSLSRGGSNEKLFFGSGTQLSVL.

The chain joins TRBV20-1 to TRBJ2-7; 9 bases are shared with TRBD2. The CDR3 spans 15 residues. The germline V gene encodes CDR1 DFQATT and CDR2 SNEGSKA (reference sequence). The junction had 4 bases not matched to a gene; V was cut back by 1 base and J by 0 bases. The CDR3 sequence is CSARASGTSSYEQYF. The CDR3 region has the DNA TGCAGTGCTAGAGCTAGCGGGACAAGCTCCTACGAGCAGTACTTC.

There are a few counts of this clonotype. CDR3 nucleotide sequence: TGCAGTGCCCCGGGGGGGCTGGGGGAAAAACTGTTTTTT. This encodes CSAPGGLGEKLFF. The V and J genes are TRBV20-1 and TRBJ1-4; TRBD1 is a possible D gene (6 bases). The germline V gene has CDR1 DFQATT and CDR2 SNEGSKA (reference sequence). Trimming shortened V by 6 bases and J by 8 bases, and 16 bases separated the two germline ends. The CDR3 is 13 amino acids.

This chain links TRBV4-1 with TRBJ1-5; 11 bases line up with TRBD1. V gave up 2 bases and J gave up 6 bases; unmatched junction bases: 6. This CDR3 is built from 16 residues. Germline V gene lookup returns CDR1 MGHRA and CDR2 YSYEKL. CDR3 DNA sequence: TGCGCCAGCAGCCAACCTACCGGGACAGGGGGTCAGCCCCAGCATTTT. Translated, it gives CASSQPTGTGGQPQHF.

V and J are TRBV20-1 and TRBJ2-1; TRBD1 aligns across 10 bases. Germline V lookup: CDR1 DFQATT, CDR2 SNEGSKA (reference sequence). Germline trimming cut 2 bases from V and 4 bases from J; bases unmatched to any gene: 8. This CDR3 region has 16 residues. The CDR3 sequence is CSARPREGQGYNEQFF. Written as DNA, the CDR3 is TGCAGTGCTAGACCCCGCGAGGGACAGGGGTACAATGAGCAGTTCTTC.

This clonotype has only a few counts. CDR3 loop: CASSFRGVSTEAFF. DNA of the CDR3: TGTGCCAGCAGTTTTCGCGGAGTGAGCACTGAAGCTTTCTTT. This chain uses TRBV12-3 or TRBV12-4 with TRBJ1-1; D is undetermined. Trimming removed 3 bases at V and 4 bases at J, with 12 bases between. The CDR3 spans 14 residues.

This clonotype was detected a few times. The CDR3 nucleotides are TGCAGCGTCGCTTCGGTTCCGTATCAGGGCTACACCTTC. This gives the protein CSVASVPYQGYTF. The rearrangement uses TRBV29-1 and TRBJ1-2; D uncertain. V lost 6 bases and J 8 bases, leaving 19 bases between the germline ends. CDR1 and CDR2 from the germline V gene are SQVTM and ANQGSEA. The CDR3 is 13 residues long.

The rearrangement uses TRBV30 and TRBJ1-1; D ambiguous. The V end was cut by 2 bases, the J end by 5 bases, with 9 bases between. The germline gives CDR1 GTSNPN, CDR2 SVGIG (reference sequence). The CDR3 consists of 12 residues. The CDR3 DNA is TGTGCCTGGAGTCATTGGGGAACTGAAGCTTTCTTT. This translates into CAWSHWGTEAFF.

The chain uses TRBV7-6 and TRBJ2-5, with 7 bases identical to TRBD2. The V segment lost 1 base and the J segment 5 bases; nucleotides outside the gene matches: 4. Germline CDR1 SGHVS, CDR2 FNYEAQ. The CDR3 is 14 amino acids. CDR3 sequence reads: CASSLDWREETQYF. The CDR3 DNA sequence: TGTGCCAGCAGCTTAGATTGGCGGGAGGAGACCCAGTACTTC.

The V and J genes are TRBV6-5 and TRBJ2-7, with unresolved D. The CDR3 runs 14 residues. Trimming stripped 2 bases from V and 0 bases from J, with 8 bases between. CDR1 MNHEY and CDR2 SVGAGI come from the germline V gene. CDR3 sequence reads: CASSYKGYSYEQYF. The CDR3 DNA reads as TGTGCCAGCAGTTACAAGGGATACTCCTACGAGCAGTACTTC.

The V gene is TRBV7-9, the J gene TRBJ2-3, with D maybe TRBD2 (5 bases). Per the germline V gene, CDR1 is SEHNR and CDR2 is FQNEAQ (reference sequence). The CDR3 has 16 amino acids. Trimming cost V 0 bases and J 7 bases, with 17 bases left between them. The CDR3 nucleotides read TGTGCCAGCAGCTTAGCGCCCTTACTAGAACCGCATACGCAGTATTTT. It codes for CASSLAPLLEPHTQYF. Filled out from reference TRBV7-9 and TRBJ2-3, the complete variable domain reads DTGVSQNPRHKITKRGQNVTFRCDPISEHNRLYWYRQTLGQGPEFLTYFQNEAQLEKSRLLSDRFSAERPKGSFSTLEIQRTEQGDSAMYLCASSLAPLLEPHTQYFGPGTRLTVL.

The genes are TRBV28 and TRBJ1-1; tentative D call: TRBD1 (6 bases). The CDR3 has 17 amino acids. Trimming stripped 5 bases from V and 2 bases from J, with 21 bases between. The germline gives CDR1 MDHEN, CDR2 SYDVKM. The CDR3 protein is CASSARVRGIPNTEAFF. The CDR3 nucleotides are TGTGCCAGCAGTGCAAGGGTGAGGGGGATCCCAAACACTGAAGCTTTCTTT.

The J gene is TRBJ2-3, the V gene TRBV14; 8 nucleotides agree with TRBD2. V was clipped by 4 bases and J by 3 bases; unmatched bases: 9. The CDR3 is 16 residues long. Germline V gene lookup returns CDR1 SGHDN and CDR2 FVKESK. The CDR3 loop reads CASSPLAGSGTDTQYF. In nucleotides, the CDR3 is TGTGCCAGCAGCCCCTTAGCGGGAAGCGGTACAGATACGCAGTATTTT.

The chain employs TRBV12-3 or TRBV12-4 and TRBJ1-4; D remains unclear. The CDR3 length is 11 residues. V was clipped by 3 bases and J by 4 bases, with 0 bases between them. As DNA, the CDR3 is TGTGCCAGCAGTTTTAATGAAAAACTGTTTTTT. Its translation: CASSFNEKLFF.

The chain carries TRBV12-3 or TRBV12-4 and TRBJ2-7; 10 nucleotides agree with TRBD1. The length of the CDR3 is 14 residues. Trimming cost V 3 bases and J 6 bases; bases outside gene matches: 5. CDR3 amino acids: CASSFGTGDFEQYF. The DNA for the CDR3 is TGTGCCAGCAGTTTCGGGACAGGGGATTTCGAGCAGTACTTC.

A few counts support this clonotype. Here the CDR3 DNA reads TGTGCCAGCAGTGGAACAATCGGCACTGAAGCTTTCTTT. Amino acids: CASSGTIGTEAFF. The chain links TRBV7-8 to TRBJ1-1; D gene uncertain. Germline V CDR1 and CDR2: SGHVS, FQNEAQ. CDR3 length: 13 residues. V lost 6 bases and J lost 4, with 12 bases in between.

This sequence joins TRBV6-5 and TRBJ1-2; D is unclear. CDR3 size: 17 residues. Germline V gives CDR1 MNHEY, CDR2 SVGAGI. Between the trimmed V and J ends, which lost 0 bases and 5 bases, there was a span of 19 bases. CDR3 sequence reads: CASSYSEGKVLGYGYTF. CDR3 DNA sequence: TGTGCCAGCAGTTACTCGGAAGGGAAAGTCTTGGGTTATGGCTACACCTTC.

The table lists this clonotype with many counts. This chain connects TRBV10-3 to TRBJ2-7; TRBD1 aligns across 10 bases. The CDR3 extends over 15 amino acids. With V trimmed by 5 bases and J by 5 bases, 9 bases remained unmatched. Germline assignment: CDR1 ENHRY and CDR2 SYGVKD. CDR3 sequence: CAISQSTGGGDEQYF. The CDR3 nucleotides are TGTGCCATCAGTCAATCGACAGGGGGCGGGGACGAGCAGTACTTC.

This clonotype came up many times. This rearrangement joins TRBV7-8 to TRBJ2-1; D possibly corresponds to TRBD2 (5 bases). Germline CDR1 SGHVS, CDR2 FQNEAQ. V lost 5 bases and J lost 3, with 20 bases in between. The CDR3 has 17 amino acids. The CDR3 bases are TGTGCCAGCAGCCCGGGGTTGAGGGAAGGAGGCTACAATGAGCAGTTCTTC. Its translation is CASSPGLREGGYNEQFF.